The following is a TCR beta chain sequence with its context. The antigen remains unidentified. This specimen comes from a study of shared clonotypes between healthy human individuals. Broader study findings: Generation of non-shared clonotypes was less probable than generation of clonotypes shared by all four donors.

Here immunoSEQ multiplex PCR was the method, and the copy in TCRdb shows in-frame clones only, minus some. The top ten hold roughly 1.5% of the sample, which has about 1 million clones, around 75% seen once. The TCR sequence derives from a man between 18 and 29 years old in good health. Sequences were obtained from memory CD4+ T cells sorted from blood. The subset denotes: CD45RA-negative fraction.

In DNA form, the CDR3 reads TGTGCCATCACCTGGGGCAATCAGCCCCAGCATTTT. Protein product: CAITWGNQPQHF. V usage is TRBV10-3 and J usage is TRBJ1-5; no definite D call. This CDR3 region has 12 residues. CDR1 is ENHRY, CDR2 SYGVKD, per germline. Trimming took 7 bases from V and 2 from J, leaving 6 bases between them.